This T cell receptor (beta chain) was observed in a study of T cells after yellow fever vaccination. This clonotype was seen more than once but under ten times. One entry per CDR3 protein results from TCRdb running MiXCR on the 5' RACE reads. The sample contains about 550,000 distinct CDR3 sequences, about a fifth of which appear only once. This CDR3 comprises 15 residues. Germline V gene sequence: CDR1 DFQATT, CDR2 SNEGSKA (reference sequence). V lost 3 bases, J lost 2 bases, and 8 bases stayed unmatched. The chain joins TRBV20-1 to TRBJ2-5; 8 nucleotides line up with TRBD2. This sequence originates from a man in his thirties or forties who received the YFV17D yellow fever vaccine. The sequenced sample was PBMCs, obtained 15 days after the yellow fever booster vaccination. CDR3 nucleotides: TGCAGTGCTAGTACGTCTAGCGGGCTTCAAGAGACCCAGTACTTC. Translation gives CSASTSSGLQETQYF.